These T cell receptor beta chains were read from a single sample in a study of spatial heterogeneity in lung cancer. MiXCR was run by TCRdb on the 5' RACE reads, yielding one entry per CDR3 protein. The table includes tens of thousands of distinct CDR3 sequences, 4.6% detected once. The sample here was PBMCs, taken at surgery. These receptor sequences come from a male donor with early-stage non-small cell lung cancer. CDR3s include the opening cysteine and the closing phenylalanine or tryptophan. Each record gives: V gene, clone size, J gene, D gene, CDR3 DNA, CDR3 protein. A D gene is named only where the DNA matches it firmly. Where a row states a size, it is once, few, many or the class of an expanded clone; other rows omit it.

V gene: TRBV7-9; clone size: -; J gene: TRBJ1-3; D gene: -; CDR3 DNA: TGTGCCAGCAGCTTCCCGCAGGCCGGGACGGCCATATATTTT; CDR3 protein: CASSFPQAGTAIYF
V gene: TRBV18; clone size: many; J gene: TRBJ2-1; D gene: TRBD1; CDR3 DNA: TGTGCCAGCTCACTTGGGACAGGGGACGGGGTTTACAATGAGCAGTTCTTC; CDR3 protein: CASSLGTGDGVYNEQFF
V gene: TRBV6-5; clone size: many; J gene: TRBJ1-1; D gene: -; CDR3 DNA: TGTGCCAGCAGGCAGAACACTGAAGCTTTCTTT; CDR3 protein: CASRQNTEAFF
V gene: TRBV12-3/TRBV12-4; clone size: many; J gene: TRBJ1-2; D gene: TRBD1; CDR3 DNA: TGTGCCAGCACTATAAGGGGGCGCGGTGGCTACACCTTC; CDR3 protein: CASTIRGRGGYTF
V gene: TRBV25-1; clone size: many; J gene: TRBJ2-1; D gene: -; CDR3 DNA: TGTGCCAGCAGTGAATATACCGGGGTAGGGATCTTC; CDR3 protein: CASSEYTGVGIF
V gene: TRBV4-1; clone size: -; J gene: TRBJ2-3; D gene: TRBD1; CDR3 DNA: TGCGCCAGCAGCCAAGAGGAAACAGGGGCAGATACGCAGTATTTT; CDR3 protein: CASSQEETGADTQYF
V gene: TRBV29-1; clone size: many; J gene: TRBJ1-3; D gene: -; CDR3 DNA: TGCAGCGTTGAAGAACCCAGGGGTTTAGGGGTGCACTCTGGAAACACCATATATTTT; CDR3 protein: CSVEEPRGLGVHSGNTIYF
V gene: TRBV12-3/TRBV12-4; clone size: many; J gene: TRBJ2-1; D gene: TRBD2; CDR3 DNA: TGTGCCAGCAGTTTTTTAGCGGGAGAGGTTAATGAGCAGTTCTTC; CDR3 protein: CASSFLAGEVNEQFF
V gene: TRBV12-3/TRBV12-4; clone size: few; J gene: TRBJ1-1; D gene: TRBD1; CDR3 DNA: TGTGCCAGCAGGCGGACAGGGAACACTGAAGCTTTCTTT; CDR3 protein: CASRRTGNTEAFF
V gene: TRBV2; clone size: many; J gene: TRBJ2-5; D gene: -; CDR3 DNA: TGTGCCAGCAGTGTCCTTCAGGGTAATCAGGAGACCCAGTACTTC; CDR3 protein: CASSVLQGNQETQYF
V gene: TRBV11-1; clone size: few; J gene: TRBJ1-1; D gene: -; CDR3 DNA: TGTGCCAGCAGCTTAGGAAGGGTCACTGAAGCTTTCTTT; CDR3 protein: CASSLGRVTEAFF
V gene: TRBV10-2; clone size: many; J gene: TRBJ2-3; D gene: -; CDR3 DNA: TGCGCCAGCGGGGCTGGGTCAGATACGCAGTATTTT; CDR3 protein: CASGAGSDTQYF
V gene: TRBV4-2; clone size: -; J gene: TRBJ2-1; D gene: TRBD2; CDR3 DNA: TGTGCCAGCAGCCAAGGGCGACTAGCGCTGGGGGATGAGCAGTTCTTC; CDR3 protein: CASSQGRLALGDEQFF
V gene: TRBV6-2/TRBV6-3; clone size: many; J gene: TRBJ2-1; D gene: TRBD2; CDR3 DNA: TGTGCCAGCAGTTACGGCGGGAGCGGGACGAATGAGCAGTTCTTC; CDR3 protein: CASSYGGSGTNEQFF
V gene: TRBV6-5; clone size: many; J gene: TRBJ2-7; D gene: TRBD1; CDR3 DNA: TGTGCCAGCAGCGGTATGCCCGGGACAGGTTTCTACGAGCAGTACTTC; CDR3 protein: CASSGMPGTGFYEQYF
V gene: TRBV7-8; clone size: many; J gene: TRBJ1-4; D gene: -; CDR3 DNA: TGTGCCAGCAGCCTCCCCCGCAGGATGGGAAACGAAAAACTGTTTTTT; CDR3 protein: CASSLPRRMGNEKLFF
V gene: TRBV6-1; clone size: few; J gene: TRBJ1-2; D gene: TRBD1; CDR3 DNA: TGTGCCAGCAATCCGGGACAGGGAGACTATGGCTACACCTTC; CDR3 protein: CASNPGQGDYGYTF
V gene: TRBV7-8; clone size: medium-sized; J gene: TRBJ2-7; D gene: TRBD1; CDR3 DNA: TGTGCCAGCAGCTTCTCCGGGACAGGGGGACACGAGCAGTACTTC; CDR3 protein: CASSFSGTGGHEQYF
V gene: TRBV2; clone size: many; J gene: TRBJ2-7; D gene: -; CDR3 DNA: TGTGCCAGCAGTCACCCCTTCCGCGGCCACGAGCAGTACTTC; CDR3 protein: CASSHPFRGHEQYF
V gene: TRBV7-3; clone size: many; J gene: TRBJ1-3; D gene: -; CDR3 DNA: TGTGCCAGCAGCTTATCGACAGTAGACACCATATATTTT; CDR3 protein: CASSLSTVDTIYF
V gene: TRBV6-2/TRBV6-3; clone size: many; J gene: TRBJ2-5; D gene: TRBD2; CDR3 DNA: TGTGCCAGCAGTTACACTAGCGTCGGGGAGACCCAGTACTTC; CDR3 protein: CASSYTSVGETQYF
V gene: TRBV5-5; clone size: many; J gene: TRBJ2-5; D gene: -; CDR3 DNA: TGTGCCAGCGGCTATGTCGGGGAGACCCAGTACTTC; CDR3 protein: CASGYVGETQYF
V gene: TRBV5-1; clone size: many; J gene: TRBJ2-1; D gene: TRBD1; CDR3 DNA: TGCGCCAGCAGTACCGGGACAGCCTCTAGGGAGCAGTTCTTC; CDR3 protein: CASSTGTASREQFF
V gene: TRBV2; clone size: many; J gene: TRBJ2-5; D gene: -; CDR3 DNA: TGTGCCAGCAGTGGCGCTGGGATCCTGGGGACCCAGTACTTC; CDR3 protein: CASSGAGILGTQYF
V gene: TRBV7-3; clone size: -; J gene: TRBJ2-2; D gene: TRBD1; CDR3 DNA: TGTGCCAGCAGCTTAACCGGGACAGGGTTCACCGGGGAGCTGTTTTTT; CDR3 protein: CASSLTGTGFTGELFF
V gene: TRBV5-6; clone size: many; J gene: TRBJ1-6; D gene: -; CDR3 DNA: TGTGCCAGCAGCTTGGCGGCCAGTGCACCCCTCCACTTT; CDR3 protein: CASSLAASAPLHF
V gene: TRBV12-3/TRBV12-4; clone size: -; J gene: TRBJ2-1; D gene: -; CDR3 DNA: TGTGCCAGCAGTTGGGGGACCGGGTCCTACAATGAGCAGTTCTTC; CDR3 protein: CASSWGTGSYNEQFF
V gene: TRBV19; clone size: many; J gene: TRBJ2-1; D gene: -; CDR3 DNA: TGTGCCAGTAGTTCTACGGGTTACAATGAGCAGTTCTTC; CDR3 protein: CASSSTGYNEQFF
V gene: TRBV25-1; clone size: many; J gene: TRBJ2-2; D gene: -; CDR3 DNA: TGTGCCAGCAGTCTACAGGGGAACACCGGGGAGCTGTTTTTT; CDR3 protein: CASSLQGNTGELFF
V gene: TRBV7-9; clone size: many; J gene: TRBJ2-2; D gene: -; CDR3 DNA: TGTGCCAGCACTAAAAAAACTCCCACCGGGGAGCTGTTTTTT; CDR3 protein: CASTKKTPTGELFF
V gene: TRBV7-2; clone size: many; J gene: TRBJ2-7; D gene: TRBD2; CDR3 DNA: TGTGCCAGCAGCTTGGTTCCTGGGGGGGGATACGAGCAGTACTTC; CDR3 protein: CASSLVPGGGYEQYF
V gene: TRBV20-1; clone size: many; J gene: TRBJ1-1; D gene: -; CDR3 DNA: TGCAGTGCTAGAGATCAGAGACACCAGAACACTGAAGCTTTCTTT; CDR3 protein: CSARDQRHQNTEAFF
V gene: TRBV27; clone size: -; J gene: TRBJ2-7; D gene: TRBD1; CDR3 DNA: TGTGCCAGCAGTGCTCAAGGACAGGGGGCATACGAGCAGTACTTC; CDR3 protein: CASSAQGQGAYEQYF
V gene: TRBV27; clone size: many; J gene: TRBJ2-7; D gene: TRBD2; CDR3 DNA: TGTGCCAGCAGTCCCCTAGCGGGAGGACACTACGAGCAGTACTTC; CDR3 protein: CASSPLAGGHYEQYF
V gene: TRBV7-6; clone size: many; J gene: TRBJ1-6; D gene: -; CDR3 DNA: TGTGCCAGCAGCTTAAGGGCGTATAATTCACCCCTCCACTTT; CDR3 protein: CASSLRAYNSPLHF
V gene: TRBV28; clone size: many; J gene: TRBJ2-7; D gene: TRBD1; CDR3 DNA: TGTGCCAGCAGTCCAACTCCGGGACAGGGTATCCGGCAGTACTTC; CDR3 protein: CASSPTPGQGIRQYF
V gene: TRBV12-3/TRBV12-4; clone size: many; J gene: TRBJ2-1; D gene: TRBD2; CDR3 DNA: TGTGCCAGCAGTTATTACGGACTAGCGGGCCGCAATGAGCAGTTCTTC; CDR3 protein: CASSYYGLAGRNEQFF
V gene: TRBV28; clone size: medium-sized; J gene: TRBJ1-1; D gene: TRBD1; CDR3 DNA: TGTGCCAGCCAAGCCGCTGGGACAGCCCTTGAAGCTTTCTTT; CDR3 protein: CASQAAGTALEAFF
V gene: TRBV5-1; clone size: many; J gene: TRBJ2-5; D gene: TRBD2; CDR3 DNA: TGCGCCAGCAGCCCTACCGGACTAGCGGTGGAAGAGACCCAGTACTTC; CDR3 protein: CASSPTGLAVEETQYF
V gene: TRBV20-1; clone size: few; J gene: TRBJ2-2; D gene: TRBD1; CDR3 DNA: TGCAGTGCTTTCCAAAGGGACAGATCCACCGGGGAGCTGTTTTTT; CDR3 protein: CSAFQRDRSTGELFF
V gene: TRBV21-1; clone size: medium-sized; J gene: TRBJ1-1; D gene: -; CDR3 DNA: TGTGCCAGCGGGCGGTGGAAGTGGGATATGAACACTGAAGCTTTCTTT; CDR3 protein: CASGRWKWDMNTEAFF
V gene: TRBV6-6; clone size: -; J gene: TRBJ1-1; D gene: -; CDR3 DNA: TGTGCCAGCAGTTACCCTCCTGGAGACCTAAGGGGTGAAGCTTTCTTT; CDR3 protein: CASSYPPGDLRGEAFF